The rows below give T cell receptor beta chains drawn from one sample of a study of regulatory T cells in long-lasting Graves disease. TCRdb re-called the multiplex PCR reads through MiXCR, storing one row per CDR3 protein. This table has under 350,000 distinct CDR3 sequences, 22% appearing once. Here the sequenced sample was peripheral blood mononuclear cells (PBMCs), taken when the disease was refractory, from a patient treated with antithyroid drugs. These receptors were taken from a female donor with Graves disease. Both conserved end residues are part of each CDR3. D genes are given only for firm matches. Expanded clones are given a class, and other clones once, few, many or no size at all.

v_gene,j_gene,d_gene,abundance,CDR3aa,CDR3nt
TRBV27,TRBJ2-7,TRBD1,many,CASSSGQEAYEQYF,TGTGCCAGCAGTTCAGGACAGGAAGCGTACGAGCAGTACTTC
TRBV4-1,TRBJ1-2,.,few,CASSQGLGLNYGYTF,TGCGCCAGCAGCCAAGGCCTGGGACTGAACTATGGCTACACCTTC
TRBV6-5,TRBJ2-5,TRBD2,few,CASSFWPSGGTQETQYF,TGTGCCAGCAGTTTTTGGCCGAGCGGGGGCACCCAAGAGACCCAGTACTTC
TRBV29-1,TRBJ1-4,.,.,CSARRGENEKLFF,TGCAGCGCTCGTCGAGGTGAAAATGAAAAACTGTTTTTT
TRBV27,TRBJ1-1,.,many,CASSWGHPSTEAFF,TGTGCCAGCAGTTGGGGACATCCCAGCACTGAAGCTTTCTTT
TRBV29-1,TRBJ2-1,.,.,CSVLEGYNEQFF,TGCAGCGTTCTTGAGGGATACAATGAGCAGTTCTTC
TRBV28,TRBJ1-5,TRBD1,many,CASSNRGPNPHSNQPQHF,TGTGCCAGCAGTAACAGGGGGCCAAACCCTCATAGCAATCAGCCCCAGCATTTT
TRBV10-1,TRBJ2-5,.,.,CASSEVSRAALETQYF,TGCGCCAGCAGTGAAGTATCGCGGGCAGCCTTGGAGACCCAGTACTTC
TRBV15,TRBJ2-7,TRBD2,.,CATSRDQGGLGNAYEQYF,TGTGCCACCAGCAGAGATCAAGGGGGACTAGGTAATGCCTACGAGCAGTACTTC
TRBV3-1,TRBJ2-5,.,many,CASSQDQGPFQTQYF,TGTGCCAGCAGCCAAGATCAGGGACCCTTCCAGACCCAGTACTTC
TRBV7-2,TRBJ2-2,TRBD2,few,CAGSALAGPNTGELFF,TGTGCCGGCAGCGCACTAGCGGGCCCGAACACCGGGGAGCTGTTTTTT
TRBV28,TRBJ1-5,.,many,CASSLALLNQPQHF,TGTGCCAGCAGTCTCGCCCTCCTTAATCAGCCCCAGCATTTT
TRBV28,TRBJ2-2,.,many,CASRQGFNTGELFF,TGTGCCAGCAGGCAGGGGTTTAACACCGGGGAGCTGTTTTTT
TRBV5-1,TRBJ1-6,.,.,CASSFQENSPLHF,TGCGCCAGCAGCTTCCAGGAGAATTCACCCCTCCACTTT
TRBV10-3,TRBJ1-5,.,.,CAISVGGDSNQPQHF,TGTGCCATCAGTGTGGGCGGGGATAGCAATCAGCCCCAGCATTTT
TRBV27,TRBJ2-7,TRBD2,many,CASSLGGVANEQYF,TGTGCCAGCAGTTTGGGGGGGGTCGCGAACGAGCAGTACTTC
TRBV7-2,TRBJ2-7,.,.,CASSVNLGTYEQYF,TGTGCCAGCAGCGTTAACCTGGGTACCTACGAGCAGTACTTC
TRBV6-1,TRBJ2-1,.,few,CASSRQNYNEQFF,TGTGCCAGCAGTCGACAGAACTACAATGAGCAGTTCTTC
TRBV11-2,TRBJ1-2,.,many,CASSSRGGDGAGYTF,TGTGCCAGCAGCTCGAGAGGTGGGGATGGGGCCGGCTACACCTTC
TRBV6-5,TRBJ2-5,.,few,CASSYPQTQETQYF,TGTGCCAGCAGTTACCCGCAGACTCAAGAGACCCAGTACTTC
TRBV9,TRBJ2-5,.,.,CASSLGPQQETQYF,TGTGCCAGCAGCTTAGGCCCCCAGCAAGAGACCCAGTACTTC
TRBV9,TRBJ2-5,TRBD2,many,CASSPHASGAETQYF,TGTGCCAGCAGCCCCCACGCAAGCGGGGCAGAGACCCAGTACTTC
TRBV7-9,TRBJ2-7,TRBD1,.,CASSLEVGTGLYEQYF,TGTGCCAGCAGCTTAGAGGTCGGGACAGGCCTCTACGAGCAGTACTTC
TRBV7-7,TRBJ2-1,TRBD2,.,CASSLRAGGPGYNEQFF,TGTGCTAGCAGCTTAAGGGCGGGAGGGCCGGGTTACAATGAGCAGTTCTTC
TRBV3-1,TRBJ2-5,TRBD1,many,CASSHLDRGQETQYF,TGTGCCAGCAGCCATCTCGACAGGGGGCAAGAGACCCAGTACTTC
TRBV7-2,TRBJ2-7,.,few,CASSPGLSHEQYF,TGTGCCAGCAGCCCGGGACTGTCCCACGAGCAGTACTTC
TRBV11-2,TRBJ2-3,.,.,CASSLVSTDTQYF,TGTGCCAGCAGCTTAGTATCCACAGATACGCAGTATTTT
TRBV4-3,TRBJ2-7,.,few,CASSQGQGSDEQYF,TGCGCCAGCAGCCAAGGCCAGGGTTCCGACGAGCAGTACTTC
TRBV4-1,TRBJ1-1,.,.,CASSQPQGGTEAFF,TGCGCCAGCAGCCAACCCCAAGGGGGCACTGAAGCTTTCTTT
TRBV2,TRBJ1-1,.,many,CASSDQDTEAFF,TGTGCCAGCAGTGACCAGGACACTGAAGCTTTCTTT
TRBV18,TRBJ1-5,TRBD1,many,CASSDRAGNQPQHF,TGTGCCAGCTCAGACAGGGCTGGCAATCAGCCCCAGCATTTT
TRBV4-3,TRBJ2-4,TRBD2,few,CASSQDTGRGNIQYF,TGCGCCAGCAGCCAAGATACCGGGAGGGGGAACATTCAGTACTTC
TRBV18,TRBJ2-7,.,few,CASSPIAGYEQYF,TGTGCCAGCTCACCAATCGCAGGCTACGAGCAGTACTTC
TRBV19,TRBJ2-5,.,.,CATGTGPQETQYF,TGTGCCACAGGGACTGGACCACAAGAGACCCAGTACTTC
TRBV12-3/TRBV12-4,TRBJ1-3,.,many,CASRSLGDLVNTIYF,TGTGCCAGCAGGTCCTTGGGGGACCTGGTAAACACCATATATTTT
TRBV28,TRBJ2-4,.,many,CASSSRGPAKNIQYF,TGTGCCAGCAGTTCCCGGGGGCCAGCCAAAAACATTCAGTACTTC
TRBV7-9,TRBJ1-1,.,few,CASSLAAGPEAFF,TGTGCCAGCAGCTTAGCGGCAGGACCTGAAGCTTTCTTT
TRBV24-1,TRBJ2-2,TRBD2,.,CATSSGRAPGELFF,TGTGCCACCAGTAGCGGGAGGGCCCCCGGGGAGCTGTTTTTT
TRBV7-9,TRBJ2-1,.,.,CASSFDPNEQFF,TGTGCCAGCAGCTTTGACCCAAATGAGCAGTTCTTC
TRBV7-3,TRBJ2-1,.,.,CASSPTGTGPYNEQFF,TGTGCCAGCAGCCCTACCGGGACGGGCCCCTACAATGAGCAGTTCTTC
TRBV10-1,TRBJ2-7,TRBD2,many,CASSQGLAAMEQYF,TGCGCCAGCTCCCAAGGACTAGCGGCCATGGAGCAGTACTTC
TRBV6-1,TRBJ2-6,.,many,CASKTERGSGANVLTF,TGTGCCAGCAAAACTGAACGGGGCTCTGGGGCCAACGTCCTGACTTTC
TRBV6-2/TRBV6-3,TRBJ1-3,.,many,CASSYGLGLQAGNTIYF,TGTGCCAGCAGTTACGGGCTCGGCCTACAGGCTGGAAACACCATATATTTT
TRBV5-1,TRBJ1-3,.,few,CASSLEGPFSGNTIYF,TGCGCCAGCAGCTTGGAGGGGCCTTTCTCTGGAAACACCATATATTTT
TRBV7-9,TRBJ1-5,.,many,CASSLGIQPQHF,TGTGCCAGCAGCTTAGGGATTCAGCCCCAGCATTTT
TRBV20-1,TRBJ2-5,.,few,CSATLTQETQYF,TGCAGTGCAACCCTTACCCAAGAGACCCAGTACTTC
TRBV6-2/TRBV6-3,TRBJ2-4,TRBD1,.,CASSTPTGAKNIQYF,TGTGCCAGCAGCACACCGACAGGGGCCAAAAACATTCAGTACTTC
TRBV19,TRBJ1-5,TRBD1,.,CASSESPGTGSNQPQHF,TGTGCCAGTAGTGAGAGTCCCGGGACAGGGTCCAATCAGCCCCAGCATTTT
TRBV2,TRBJ2-1,TRBD1,few,CASRAGTGGLDEQFF,TGTGCCAGCCGGGCCGGGACAGGGGGGTTGGATGAGCAGTTCTTC
TRBV7-9,TRBJ2-7,TRBD1,few,CASSLYDRGSEQYF,TGTGCCAGCAGCTTATATGACAGGGGGAGCGAGCAGTACTTC
TRBV7-9,TRBJ2-2,TRBD2,few,CASSLAGLAGSGELFF,TGTGCCAGCAGCTTAGCTGGACTAGCGGGTTCCGGGGAGCTGTTTTTT
TRBV20-1,TRBJ1-1,TRBD1,once,CSARSWRQGMITEAFF,TGCAGTGCTAGGTCCTGGAGACAGGGGATGATCACTGAAGCTTTCTTT
TRBV7-9,TRBJ2-7,.,.,CASSLGAGPRYEQYF,TGTGCCAGCAGCTTAGGAGCTGGTCCCCGATACGAGCAGTACTTC
TRBV6-5,TRBJ1-5,.,many,CASSYSEYPENQPQHF,TGTGCCAGCAGTTACTCAGAATATCCGGAAAATCAGCCCCAGCATTTT
TRBV11-2,TRBJ2-1,.,many,CASRGSNEQFF,TGTGCCAGCAGAGGGAGCAATGAGCAGTTCTTC
TRBV6-1,TRBJ1-5,TRBD1,few,CASSPGQGIYSNQPQHF,TGTGCCAGCAGCCCGGGACAGGGTATCTATAGCAATCAGCCCCAGCATTTT
TRBV7-2,TRBJ2-5,TRBD2,many,CASSPPGLAGGETQYF,TGTGCCAGCAGCCCTCCGGGACTAGCGGGAGGAGAGACCCAGTACTTC